The 3 T cell receptor beta chains below were found in one sample sequenced in a study of T cell changes during pregnancy in multiple sclerosis. Sequencing was performed with immunoSEQ multiplex PCR; in TCRdb, only in-frame clones are kept and a portion is missing. Of fewer than 140,000 clones listed, 91% are singletons. The sample was peripheral blood, taken before pregnancy. The receptors come from a female donor with multiple sclerosis, enrolled in a pregnancy study.

This clone was seen only once. J is TRBJ1-6 and V is TRBV7-2, with a tentative D call TRBD1 (5 bases). CDR1 and CDR2 from the germline V gene are SGHTA and FQGNSA. This CDR3 region has 17 residues. Trimming shortened V by 5 bases and J by 0 bases, and 14 bases separated the two germline ends. The CDR3 DNA reads as TGTGCCAGCAGCACAAGACAGCGTAGCTCCTATAATTCACCCCTCCACTTT. Amino acids: CASSTRQRSSYNSPLHF.

The V gene is TRBV9, the J gene TRBJ2-4; 7 bases align to TRBD2. The junction had 3 bases not matched to a gene; V was cut back by 3 bases and J by 3 bases. Germline assignment: CDR1 SGDLS and CDR2 YYNGEE. The length of the CDR3 is 14 residues. CDR3 DNA sequence: TGTGCCAGCAGCGCGCGGGGGTTCAAAAACATTCAGTACTTC. It codes for CASSARGFKNIQYF.

This clone was counted only a few times. The chain is built from TRBV2 and TRBJ1-5; D remains ambiguous. Trimming shortened V by 7 bases and J by 2 bases, and 9 bases separated the two germline ends. Germline CDR1 SNHLY, CDR2 FYNNEI. This CDR3 region has 13 residues. The CDR3 DNA sequence: TGTGCCAGCACCACTAGGGGCAATCAGCCCCAGCATTTT. Translating it yields CASTTRGNQPQHF.